A single sample is the source of the 3 T cell receptor delta chains below, sequenced in a study of gamma-delta T cells after stem cell transplantation. TCRdb made new clone calls on the RT-PCR reads using CATT. Of roughly 6,500 delta-chain clones listed, nearly 25% are singletons. Sample: gamma-delta T cells. Receptors were obtained from a human donor. It is not recorded whose cells these are; they may come from a transplant donor.

The rearrangement links TRDV1 to TRDJ1, with 10 bases aligning to TRDD3. The V and J ends lost 1 base and 6 bases, in that order; junction bases with no gene match: 20. Germline V gene data show CDR1 as TSWWSYY and CDR2 as QGS. CDR3 size: 20 residues. CDR3 loop: CALGEPIFLPSGDTPNKLIF. The CDR3 region has the DNA TGTGCTCTTGGGGAACCCATTTTTCTTCCGTCGGGGGATACGCCAAATAAACTCATCTTT.

A few counts support this clone. Since a far larger clone is one base different, this is likely a read error. This chain connects TRDV1 to TRDJ1; D is perhaps TRDD3 (8 bases). The CDR3 loop spans 24 amino acids. Germline-derived CDR1 and CDR2 are TSWWSYY and QGS. The V and J ends lost 0 bases and 1 base respectively, with 36 bases between them. The CDR3 loop reads CALGELMLVPTGGIVGSGTDKLIF. The CDR3 DNA sequence: TGTGCTCTTGGGGAACTAATGTTAGTTCCTACGGGGGGGATAGTGGGTTCGGGCACCGATAAACTCATCTTT.

As regards this clone: This probably arose from a read error, given a far larger clone one base away. V gene TRDV2 combines with J gene TRDJ2, with D possibly matching TRDD3 (6 bases). The CDR3 is 15 residues long. Germline assignment: CDR1 GEAIGNYY and CDR2 EKD. The V and J ends lost 0 bases and 5 bases respectively, with 12 bases between them. This CDR3 is CACDTVRIHTAQLFF. The CDR3 nucleotides are TGTGCCTGTGACACCGTCAGGATACACACAGCACAACTCTTCTTT.